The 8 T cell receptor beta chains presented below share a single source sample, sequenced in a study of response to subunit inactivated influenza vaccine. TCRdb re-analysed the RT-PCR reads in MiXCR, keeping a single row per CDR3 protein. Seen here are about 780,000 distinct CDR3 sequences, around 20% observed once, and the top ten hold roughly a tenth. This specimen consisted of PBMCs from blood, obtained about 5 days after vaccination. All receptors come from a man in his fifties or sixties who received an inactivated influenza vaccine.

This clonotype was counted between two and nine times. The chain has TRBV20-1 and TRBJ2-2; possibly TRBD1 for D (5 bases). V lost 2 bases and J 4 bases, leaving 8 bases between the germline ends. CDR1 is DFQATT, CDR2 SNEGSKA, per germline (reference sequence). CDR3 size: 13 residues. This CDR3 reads CSARKTATGELFF. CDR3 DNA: TGCAGTGCTAGAAAGACAGCCACCGGGGAGCTGTTTTTT.

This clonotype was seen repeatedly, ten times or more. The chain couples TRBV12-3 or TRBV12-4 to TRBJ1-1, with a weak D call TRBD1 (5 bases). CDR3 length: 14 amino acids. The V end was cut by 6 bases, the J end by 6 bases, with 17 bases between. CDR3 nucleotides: TGTGCCAGCAGAGGGGACCGGGTCAGTGCTGAAGCTTTCTTT. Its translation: CASRGDRVSAEAFF.

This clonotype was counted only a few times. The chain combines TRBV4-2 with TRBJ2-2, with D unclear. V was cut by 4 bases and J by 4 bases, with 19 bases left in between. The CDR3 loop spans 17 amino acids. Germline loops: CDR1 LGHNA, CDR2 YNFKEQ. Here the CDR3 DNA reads TGTGCCAGCAGCCCTAACGAGTACGTCCACGGCACCGGGGAGCTGTTTTTT. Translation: CASSPNEYVHGTGELFF.

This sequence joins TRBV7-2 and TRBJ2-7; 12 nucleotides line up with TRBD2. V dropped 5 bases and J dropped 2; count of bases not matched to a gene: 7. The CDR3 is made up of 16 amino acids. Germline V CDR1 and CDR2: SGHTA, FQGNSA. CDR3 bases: TGTGCCAGCAGCCAACTGGGACTAGCGGGCCCCTACGAGCAGTACTTC. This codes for CASSQLGLAGPYEQYF.

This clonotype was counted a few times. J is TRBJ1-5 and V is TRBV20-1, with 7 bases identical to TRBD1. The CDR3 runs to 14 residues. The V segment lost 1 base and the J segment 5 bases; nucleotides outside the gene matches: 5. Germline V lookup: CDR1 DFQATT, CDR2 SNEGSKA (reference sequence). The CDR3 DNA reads TGCAGTGCTAGAGCCCTTACAGGGGATCAGCCCCAGCATTTT. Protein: CSARALTGDQPQHF.

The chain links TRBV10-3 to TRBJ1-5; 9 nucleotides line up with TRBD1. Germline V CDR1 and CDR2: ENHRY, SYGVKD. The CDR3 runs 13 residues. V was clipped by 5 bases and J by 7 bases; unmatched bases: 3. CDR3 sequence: CAISWTGEQPQHF. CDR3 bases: TGTGCCATCAGTTGGACAGGGGAACAGCCCCAGCATTTT.

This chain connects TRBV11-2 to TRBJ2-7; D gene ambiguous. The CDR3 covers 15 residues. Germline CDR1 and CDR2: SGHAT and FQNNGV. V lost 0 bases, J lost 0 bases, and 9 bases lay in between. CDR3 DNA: TGTGCCAGCAGCTTAGATCGCAGACCCTCCTACGAGCAGTACTTC. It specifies CASSLDRRPSYEQYF. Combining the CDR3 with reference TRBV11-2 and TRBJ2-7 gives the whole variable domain EAGVAQSPRYKIIEKRQSVAFWCNPISGHATLYWYQQILGQGPKLLIQFQNNGVVDDSQLPKDRFSAERLKGVDSTLKIQPAKLEDSAVYLCASSLDRRPSYEQYFGPGTRLTVT.

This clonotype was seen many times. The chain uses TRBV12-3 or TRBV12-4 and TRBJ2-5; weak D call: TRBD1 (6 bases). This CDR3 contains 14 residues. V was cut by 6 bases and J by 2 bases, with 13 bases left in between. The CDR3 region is CASRRTVRQETQYF. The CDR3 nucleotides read TGTGCCAGCAGAAGGACAGTCCGACAAGAGACCCAGTACTTC.